This T cell receptor (beta chain) is drawn from a study of blood T cell repertoires in COVID-19. Study as a whole: Donors in the United States, Italy and Spain gave samples during acute or convalescent COVID-19. T cells, B-cell-depleted T cells, or PBMCs provided the cDNA or gDNA that served as material.

Germline assignment: CDR1 SGHTA and CDR2 FQGNSA. With V trimmed by 5 bases and J by 5 bases, 4 bases remained unmatched. This CDR3 is 15 amino acids long. This clone was observed once. Per the authors' pipeline: The authors estimated nucleated cell counts from reference gene primer amplification. Sequenced by immunoSEQ multiplex PCR; TCRdb stores in-frame clones only, minus some. V and J calls and clone size are given by that table; D and trimming were obtained from the DNA. The sample gives approximately 81,000 clones, approximately 89% of which show up once; 12% is in the top ten. The source of this sequence is a man between 65 and 85 years old with active or convalescent COVID-19. V gene TRBV7-2 combines with J gene TRBJ2-1; 12 nucleotides align to TRBD2. Input material: peripheral blood. The DNA of the CDR3 is TGTGCCAGCAGCCCCAGACTAGCGGGGGACAATGAGCAGTTCTTC. Protein: CASSPRLAGDNEQFF.